This T cell receptor beta chain was found in a study of T cells after yellow fever vaccination. General study points: Among primary-vaccination clones, most reappeared after the booster, at almost 98% for CD4 and about 90% for CD8. Abundant clonotypes (contaminants from the bulk population) could be present in FACS-sorted repertoires.

The germline V gene encodes CDR1 KGHDR and CDR2 SFDVKD. CDR3 length: 14 amino acids. Trimming at V came to 5 bases and at J to 8 bases, leaving 8 bases not matched to a gene. Via MiXCR, TCRdb re-called the 5' RACE reads, giving one row per CDR3 protein. The table lists some 500,000 distinct CDR3 sequences, roughly 13% of them singletons. This clonotype came up many times. Its specificity is unknown. The chain joins TRBV24-1 to TRBJ2-1; 7 bases are shared with TRBD2. This sequence originates from a man aged 25 to 40 who received the YFV17D yellow fever vaccine. The source was PBMCs, collected on the day of the yellow fever booster vaccination. The CDR3 is CATSAGGGYDEQFF. CDR3 DNA: TGTGCCACCAGTGCGGGGGGAGGGTACGATGAGCAGTTCTTC.